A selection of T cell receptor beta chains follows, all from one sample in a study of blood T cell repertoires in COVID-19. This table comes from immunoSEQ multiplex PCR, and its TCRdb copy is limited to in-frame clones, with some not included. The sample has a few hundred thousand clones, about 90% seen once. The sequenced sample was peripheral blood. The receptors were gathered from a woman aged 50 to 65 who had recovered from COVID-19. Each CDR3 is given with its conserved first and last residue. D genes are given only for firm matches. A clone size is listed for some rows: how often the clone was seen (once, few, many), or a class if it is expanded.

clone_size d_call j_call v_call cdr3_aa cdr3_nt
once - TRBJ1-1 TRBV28 CASSSIGGQNTEAFF TGTGCCAGCAGTTCTATTGGGGGACAGAACACTGAAGCTTTCTTT
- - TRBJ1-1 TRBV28 CASSLLVVREGYTEAFF TGTGCCAGCAGTTTATTGGTGGTCAGGGAGGGCTACACTGAAGCTTTCTTT
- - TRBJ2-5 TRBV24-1 CATSDYSTGDQETQYF TGTGCCACCAGTGATTACTCGACGGGAGATCAAGAGACCCAGTACTTC
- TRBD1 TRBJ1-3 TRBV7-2 CASSLLTGSGNTIYF TGTGCCAGCAGCCTATTGACAGGGTCTGGAAACACCATATATTTT
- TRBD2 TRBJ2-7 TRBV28 CASSLGGSGHEQYF TGTGCCAGCAGTTTAGGCGGGAGTGGTCACGAGCAGTACTTC
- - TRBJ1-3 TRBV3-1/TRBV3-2 CASSQNSVIGNTIYF TGTGCCAGCAGCCAAAACTCTGTGATTGGAAACACCATATATTTT
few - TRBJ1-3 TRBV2 CASRARGGNTIYF TGTGCCAGCAGGGCCCGGGGAGGAAACACCATATATTTT
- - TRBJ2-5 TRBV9 CASSVGAQETQYF TGTGCCAGCAGCGTAGGAGCGCAAGAGACCCAGTACTTC
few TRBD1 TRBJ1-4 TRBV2 CASRWTGSNEKLFF TGTGCCAGCCGCTGGACAGGGAGTAATGAAAAACTGTTTTTT
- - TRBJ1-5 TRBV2 CASSDLRGYNQPQHF TGTGCCAGCAGTGATCTTCGAGGTTACAATCAGCCCCAGCATTTT
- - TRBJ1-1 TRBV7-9 CASSLNQGFTEAFF TGTGCCAGCAGCTTAAACCAGGGATTCACTGAAGCTTTCTTT
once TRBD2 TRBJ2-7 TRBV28 CASSLSREGWEQYF TGTGCCAGCAGTTTGAGCAGGGAGGGTTGGGAGCAGTACTTC
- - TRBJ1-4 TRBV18 CASSPLVSSEKLFF TGTGCCAGCTCACCATTGGTTTCGAGTGAAAAACTGTTTTTT
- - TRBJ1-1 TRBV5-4 CASSGDRVLMNTEAFF TGTGCCAGCAGCGGCGACAGAGTCTTAATGAACACTGAAGCTTTCTTT
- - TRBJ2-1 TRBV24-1 CATSDTGNGVNEQFF TGTGCCACCAGTGATACGGGGAATGGTGTCAATGAGCAGTTCTTC
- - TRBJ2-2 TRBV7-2 CASSFMGGSNTGELFF TGTGCCAGCAGCTTTATGGGGGGATCTAACACCGGGGAGCTGTTTTTT
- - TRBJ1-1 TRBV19 CASSMGQGSTEAFF TGTGCCAGTAGTATGGGGCAGGGTTCCACTGAAGCTTTCTTT
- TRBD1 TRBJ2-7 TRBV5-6 CASSLDSGQGSYEQYF TGTGCCAGCAGCTTAGACTCGGGACAGGGGTCCTACGAGCAGTACTTC
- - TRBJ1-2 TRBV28 CASKKGRGIGYGYTF TGTGCCAGCAAGAAAGGGAGGGGTATAGGCTATGGCTACACCTTC
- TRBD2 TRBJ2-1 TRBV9 CASSVGIGLAKNEQFF TGTGCCAGCAGCGTAGGGATCGGACTAGCAAAAAATGAGCAGTTCTTC